These 24 T cell receptor beta chains came from one sample sequenced in a study of early T cells in non-severe SARS-CoV-2 infection (TCRdb year 2021). Library preparation employed 5' RACE. Sequencing took place on a NextSeq 500. The raw public reads went through TCRdb reprocessing: fastp at Q25, MiXCR clone calling, in-frame beta chains kept. One record per CDR3 amino acid sequence lists the most common genes and DNA. A total of 90,000 to 120,000 distinct CDR3 sequences appear in this sample, over 8.5% of them only once. The biggest ten clones account for around 8% of the sample. The sample was whole blood. The origin of the receptors is an adult who was a healthcare worker with PCR-confirmed SARS-CoV-2 infection or an uninfected control (not recorded which).

Many counts were recorded for this clonotype. The rearrangement links TRBV14 to TRBJ2-3, with D perhaps matching TRBD2 (5 bases). CDR3 length: 12 residues. Germline assignment: CDR1 SGHDN and CDR2 FVKESK. Between the trimmed V and J ends, which lost 1 base and 8 bases, there was a span of 7 bases. The CDR3 region is CASSQVTSTQYF. For the CDR3, the DNA is TGTGCCAGCAGCCAAGTCACTAGTACGCAGTATTTT.

This clonotype was observed at least ten times. This rearrangement joins TRBV28 to TRBJ1-6; D not resolved. The CDR3 is made up of 13 amino acids. The V end lost 7 bases, the J end lost 8 bases, and 12 bases lay between the germline ends. CDR1 MDHEN and CDR2 SYDVKM come from the germline V gene. The CDR3 sequence: CASKYPSHSPLHF. CDR3 DNA: TGTGCCAGCAAATATCCTTCCCATTCACCCCTCCACTTT.

This clonotype was found many times. This chain joins TRBV6-7 and TRBJ2-3; weak D call: TRBD2 (5 bases). TRBV6-7 qualifies as an ORF whose function is uncertain. The CDR3 runs to 14 residues. V was pared by 8 bases and J by 4 bases, with 16 bases between. CDR3 coding DNA: TGTGCCAGCCCCAGGAGAGGGCACCCAGATACGCAGTATTTT. This sequence encodes CASPRRGHPDTQYF.

V usage is TRBV13 and J usage is TRBJ2-7; D unclear. Trimming shortened V by 5 bases and J by 8 bases, and 10 bases separated the two germline ends. Germline V CDR1 and CDR2: PRHDT, FYEKMQ (reference sequence). The CDR3 runs to 11 residues. CDR3 nucleotides: TGTGCCAGCAGCGCGGCGGATCAGCAGTACTTC. Translating gives CASSAADQQYF. Supplemented by reference TRBV13 and TRBJ2-7, the full variable domain reads AAGVIQSPRHLIKEKRETATLKCYPIPRHDTVYWYQQGPGQDPQFLISFYEKMQSDKGSIPDRFSAQQFSDYHSELNMSSLELGDSALYFCASSAADQQYFGPGTRLTVT.

The table lists this clonotype with many counts. The rearrangement joins TRBV3-1 to TRBJ1-1, with a weak D call TRBD1 (5 bases). The CDR3 spans 16 residues. V was trimmed by 1 base and J by 4 bases, leaving 16 bases between them. Per the germline V gene, CDR1 is LGHDT and CDR2 is YNNKEL (reference sequence). CDR3 DNA sequence: TGTGCCAGCAGCCAAGTTGCTGGTGGCGGGGGCACTGAAGCTTTCTTT. Amino acid sequence: CASSQVAGGGGTEAFF. Full variable domain (remainder filled in from reference TRBV3-1 and TRBJ1-1): DTAVSQTPKYLVTQMGNDKSIKCEQNLGHDTMYWYKQDSKKFLKIMFSYNNKELIINETVPNRFSPKSPDKAHLNLHINSLELGDSAVYFCASSQVAGGGGTEAFFGQGTRLTVV.

This clonotype was seen ten or more times. The chain has TRBV11-2 and TRBJ2-1, with D hard to call. Germline assignment: CDR1 SGHAT and CDR2 FQNNGV. V shed 0 bases and J shed 2 bases, with 17 bases lying between them. There are 18 residues in the CDR3. Here the CDR3 reads CASSLDPNPDKAYNEQFF. In nucleotides, the CDR3 is TGTGCCAGCAGCTTAGACCCGAACCCCGACAAGGCCTACAATGAGCAGTTCTTC. The whole variable domain, remainder taken from reference TRBV11-2 and TRBJ2-1, is EAGVAQSPRYKIIEKRQSVAFWCNPISGHATLYWYQQILGQGPKLLIQFQNNGVVDDSQLPKDRFSAERLKGVDSTLKIQPAKLEDSAVYLCASSLDPNPDKAYNEQFFGPGTRLTVL.

The J gene is TRBJ2-2, the V gene TRBV12-3 or TRBV12-4; D is perhaps TRBD1 (6 bases). V lost 6 bases, J lost 5 bases, and 13 bases lay in between. The CDR3 covers 14 residues. The CDR3 DNA is TGTGCCAGCAGCCAAAACCAGGGGACCGGGGAGCTGTTTTTT. It is translated as CASSQNQGTGELFF.

This clonotype was detected a few times. This chain uses TRBV10-2 with TRBJ2-5; D is undetermined. Germline assignment: CDR1 WSHSY and CDR2 SAAADI. The CDR3 totals 13 residues. Trimming took 2 bases from V and 1 from J, leaving 5 bases between them. The CDR3 loop is CASSEARQETQYF. The CDR3 region has the DNA TGCGCCAGCAGTGAGGCTCGCCAAGAGACCCAGTACTTC.

This clonotype has ten or more counts. The chain carries TRBV6-1 and TRBJ2-7, with D perhaps matching TRBD1 (6 bases). The V gene's germline CDR1 is MNHNS and CDR2 SASEGT. The CDR3 spans 13 residues. V was cut by 3 bases and J by 3 bases, with 9 bases left in between. CDR3 residues: CASSEQGHYEQYF. CDR3 nucleotide sequence: TGTGCCAGCAGTGAGCAGGGACACTACGAGCAGTACTTC.

This clonotype was found a few times. The chain carries TRBV20-1 and TRBJ2-2, with unresolved D. The CDR3 has 12 residues. Germline V gene sequence: CDR1 DFQATT, CDR2 SNEGSKA (reference sequence). Trimming left V 1 base short and J 7 bases short, with 7 bases between. Written as DNA, the CDR3 is TGCAGTGCTAGAGCTCCGGGCGGGGAGCTGTTTTTT. It specifies CSARAPGGELFF.

The V call is TRBV5-1, the J call TRBJ1-4; TRBD1 might be the D (5 bases). Germline loops: CDR1 SGHRS, CDR2 YFSETQ. V lost 2 bases, J lost 6 bases, and 8 bases lay in between. The CDR3 sequence is 13 residues long. Here the CDR3 DNA reads TGCGCCAGCAGCTTATCGACAGATGAAAAACTGTTTTTT. Translation gives CASSLSTDEKLFF.

This clonotype was counted a few times. The CDR3, as DNA: TGTGCCAGCAGCTCGACAGGGGCGAATTCACCCCTCCACTTT. Amino acid sequence: CASSSTGANSPLHF. This chain uses TRBV5-4 with TRBJ1-6, with 8 bases identical to TRBD1. The V and J ends lost 3 bases and 7 bases, in that order; junction bases with no gene match: 3. This CDR3 spans 14 amino acids. Germline lookup yields CDR1 SGHNT and CDR2 YYREEE (reference sequence).

This clonotype was counted at least ten times. This CDR3 reads CASSLDSEREQYF. CDR3 in DNA: TGCGCCAGCAGCTTGGACTCTGAGCGGGAGCAGTACTTC. The chain has TRBV5-1 and TRBJ2-7; possible D gene TRBD2, 5 bases. Germline values: CDR1 SGHRS, CDR2 YFSETQ. Deletions cut 0 bases from V and 7 bases from J, with 11 bases between. CDR3 length: 13 amino acids.

To note about this clonotype: It may be a read error: a sequence one base away is much more abundant. The J gene is TRBJ2-2, the V gene TRBV7-9; D might be TRBD1 (6 bases). Germline lookup yields CDR1 SEHNR and CDR2 FQNEAQ (reference sequence). The CDR3 contains 14 residues. This chain's CDR3 is CASSFDGPAGELIF. The CDR3 DNA reads TGTGCCAGCAGCTTTGACGGCCCAGCAGGGGAGCTGATTTTT.

For this clonotype: One end of the junction fails to match germline, which may point to a read error. V and J are TRBV12-3 or TRBV12-4 and TRBJ2-3, with a tentative D call TRBD2 (5 bases). There are 12 residues in the CDR3. In DNA, the CDR3 is TGTGCCAGCAGTTTGCAACACAACGGGAATGTTTTT. Protein: CASSLQHNGNVF.

This clonotype showed up many times. J is TRBJ1-5 and V is TRBV5-1, with TRBD1 as a possible D gene (5 bases). Deletions cut 0 bases from V and 1 base from J, with 5 bases between. Germline-derived CDR1 and CDR2 are SGHRS and YFSETQ. The CDR3 is made up of 14 amino acids. As DNA, the CDR3 is TGCGCCAGCAGCTTGGGACAGAGCAATCAGCCCCAGCATTTT. Translation: CASSLGQSNQPQHF.

J is TRBJ2-7 and V is TRBV11-2; D might be TRBD2 (6 bases). The CDR3 sequence is 15 residues long. Germline V gene sequence: CDR1 SGHAT, CDR2 FQNNGV. The germline V and J ends were trimmed by 2 bases and 3 bases, with 14 bases remaining between them. CDR3 in DNA: TGTGCCAGCAGCTTATACCCCGGCGGGGACTACGAGCAGTACTTC. Its translation is CASSLYPGGDYEQYF.

This clonotype appeared many times. The rearrangement uses TRBV20-1 and TRBJ2-1; D unclear. Trimming took 0 bases from V and 8 from J, leaving 8 bases between them. CDR3 length: 12 residues. CDR1 is DFQATT, CDR2 SNEGSKA, per germline (reference sequence). The CDR3: CSARDDMHEQFF. Written as DNA, the CDR3 is TGCAGTGCTAGAGATGATATGCATGAGCAGTTCTTC.

This clonotype was detected ten times or more. The rearrangement uses TRBV12-3 or TRBV12-4 and TRBJ2-7; D not resolved. CDR3 length: 12 amino acids. Trimming cost V 1 base and J 6 bases, with 7 bases left between them. Written as DNA, the CDR3 is TGTGCCAGCAGTTTAGGAGAGTTCGAGCAGTACTTC. Residues: CASSLGEFEQYF.

V gene TRBV12-3 or TRBV12-4 combines with J gene TRBJ2-4; TRBD1 matches at 7 bases. J lost 8 bases, V lost 6 bases, and 4 bases had no gene match. The CDR3 covers 12 residues. The CDR3 is CASSRQGDIQYF. The CDR3 nucleotides are TGTGCCAGCAGCCGACAGGGAGACATTCAGTACTTC.

At least ten counts were recorded for this clonotype. The V call is TRBV12-3 or TRBV12-4, the J call TRBJ2-1; D is unresolved. The CDR3 sequence is 13 residues long. V lost 5 bases, J lost 6 bases, and 11 bases lay in between. Written as DNA, the CDR3 is TGTGCCAGCAGTCTTTTGTCCGGCAATGAGCAGTTCTTC. This translates into CASSLLSGNEQFF.

This clonotype was detected ten times or more. CDR3 in amino acids: CASSRGLDTQYF. CDR3 in DNA: TGTGCCAGCAGCCGAGGTCTGGATACGCAGTATTTT. V and J are TRBV11-1 and TRBJ2-3; D not resolved. This CDR3 is built from 12 residues. Germline assignment: CDR1 SGHAT and CDR2 FQDESV (reference sequence). Trimming took off 5 bases at V and 6 bases at J, with 9 bases between the two ends.

The chain is built from TRBV9 and TRBJ1-2; unclear D gene. Trimming removed 3 bases from V and 4 bases from J, with 13 bases in between. The CDR3 loop spans 14 amino acids. Germline V CDR1 and CDR2: SGDLS, YYNGEE. The CDR3 DNA sequence: TGTGCCAGCAGCGGGGGAAGGCAGACCTATGGCTACACCTTC. This sequence encodes CASSGGRQTYGYTF.

This clonotype was recorded a few times. The chain combines TRBV5-1 with TRBJ2-5, with TRBD2 matching over 9 bases. The CDR3 totals 17 residues. The germline gives CDR1 SGHRS, CDR2 YFSETQ. With 3 bases clipped from V and 3 bases from J, the junction kept 12 bases outside the gene matches. Here the CDR3 reads CASSYFPSGTAEETQYF. The DNA for the CDR3 is TGCGCCAGCAGCTACTTCCCTAGCGGGACCGCTGAAGAGACCCAGTACTTC.